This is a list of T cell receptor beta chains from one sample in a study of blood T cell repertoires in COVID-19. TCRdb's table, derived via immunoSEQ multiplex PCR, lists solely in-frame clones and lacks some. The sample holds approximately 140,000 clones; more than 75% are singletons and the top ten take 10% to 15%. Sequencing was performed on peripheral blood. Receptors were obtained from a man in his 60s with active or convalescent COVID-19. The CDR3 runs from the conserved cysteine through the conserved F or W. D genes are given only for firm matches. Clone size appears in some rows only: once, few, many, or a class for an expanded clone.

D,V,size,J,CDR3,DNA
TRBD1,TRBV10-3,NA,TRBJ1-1,CATSLLGQGAGNTEAFF,TGTGCCACTAGTCTATTGGGACAGGGGGCCGGGAACACTGAAGCTTTCTTT
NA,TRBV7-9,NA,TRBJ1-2,CASSLAPPGGSGYTF,TGTGCCAGCAGCTTAGCCCCCCCAGGAGGCAGTGGCTACACCTTC
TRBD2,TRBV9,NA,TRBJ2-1,CASSVGTSTYNEQFF,TGTGCCAGCAGCGTCGGGACTAGTACCTACAATGAGCAGTTCTTC
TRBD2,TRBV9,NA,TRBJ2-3,CASTNGGSTDTQYF,TGTGCCAGCACCAACGGGGGGAGCACAGATACGCAGTATTTT
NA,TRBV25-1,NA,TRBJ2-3,CANSDSSDTQYF,TGTGCCAACTCCGACAGTTCTGATACGCAGTATTTT
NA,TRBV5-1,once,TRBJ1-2,CASSLERGRSGYTF,TGCGCCAGCAGCTTGGAGAGGGGGAGAAGTGGCTACACCTTC
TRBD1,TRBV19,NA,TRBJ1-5,CASSAIRQGRGSNQPQHF,TGTGCCAGTAGTGCAATTAGACAGGGAAGGGGTAGCAATCAGCCCCAGCATTTT
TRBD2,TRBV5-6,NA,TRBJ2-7,CASSLPREGDYEQYF,TGTGCCAGCAGCTTACCTCGGGAGGGAGACTACGAGCAGTACTTC
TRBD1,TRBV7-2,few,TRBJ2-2,CASSLRTGGTGELFF,TGTGCCAGCAGCCTACGGACAGGGGGAACCGGGGAGCTGTTTTTT
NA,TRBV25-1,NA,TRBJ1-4,CASSDRLGEKLFF,TGTGCCAGCAGCGACAGGCTAGGAGAAAAACTGTTTTTT
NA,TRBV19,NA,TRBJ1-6,CASSIGRANSPLHF,TGTGCCAGTAGTATAGGCAGGGCGAATTCACCCCTCCACTTT
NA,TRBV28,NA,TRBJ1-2,CASMRDPEGYGYTF,TGTGCCAGCATGAGGGATCCTGAGGGCTATGGCTACACCTTC
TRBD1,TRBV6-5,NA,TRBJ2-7,CASRLRGQTYEQYF,TGTGCCAGCAGACTCAGGGGACAGACCTACGAGCAGTACTTC
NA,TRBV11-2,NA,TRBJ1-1,CASSRRGGEAFF,TGTGCCAGCAGCCGAAGGGGGGGCGAAGCTTTCTTT
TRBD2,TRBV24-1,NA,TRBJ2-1,CATRSGRSDEQFF,TGTGCCACCAGAAGCGGGAGGAGCGATGAGCAGTTCTTC
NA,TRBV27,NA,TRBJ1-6,CASSTTWFDGPRRSYNSPLHF,TGTGCCAGCAGCACCACGTGGTTTGACGGGCCTAGGAGGTCCTATAATTCACCCCTCCACTTT
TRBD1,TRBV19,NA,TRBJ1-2,CASSFLSGTEGYTF,TGTGCCAGTAGTTTCCTCTCCGGGACAGAGGGCTACACCTTC
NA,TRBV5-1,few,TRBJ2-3,CASSISGYSTDTQYF,TGCGCCAGCAGTATCAGCGGGTATAGCACAGATACGCAGTATTTT
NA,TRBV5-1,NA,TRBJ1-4,CASSLGTGNEKLFF,TGCGCCAGCAGCTTGGGGACGGGAAATGAAAAACTGTTTTTT
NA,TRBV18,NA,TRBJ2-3,CASSQQGQDTQYF,TGTGCCAGCTCACAACAGGGACAAGATACGCAGTATTTT
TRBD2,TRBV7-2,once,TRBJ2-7,CASSFSGIGYEQYF,TGTGCCAGCAGCTTTAGCGGGATTGGGTACGAGCAGTACTTC
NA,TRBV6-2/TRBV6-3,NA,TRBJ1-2,CASSYSRGIYGYTF,TGTGCCAGCAGTTACTCGCGGGGCATCTATGGCTACACCTTC
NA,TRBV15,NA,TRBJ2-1,CATSTDSGYNEQFF,TGTGCCACCAGCACGGATAGCGGATACAATGAGCAGTTCTTC
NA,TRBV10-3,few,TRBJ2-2,CAISEPSESTGELFF,TGTGCCATCAGTGAGCCTAGCGAGAGCACCGGGGAGCTGTTTTTT
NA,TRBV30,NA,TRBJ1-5,CAWSETPRKEGQPQHF,TGTGCCTGGAGCGAGACCCCGAGGAAGGAAGGTCAGCCCCAGCATTTT
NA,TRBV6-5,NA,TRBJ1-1,CASMVRGTTEAFF,TGTGCCAGCATGGTGAGGGGGACCACTGAAGCTTTCTTT
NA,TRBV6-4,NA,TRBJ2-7,CASRLKKYEQYF,TGTGCCAGCAGACTCAAGAAGTACGAGCAGTACTTC
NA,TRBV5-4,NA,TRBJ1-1,CASSLGVNTEAFF,TGTGCCAGCAGCTTGGGAGTGAACACTGAAGCTTTCTTT
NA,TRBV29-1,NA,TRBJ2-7,CSVEGASPYEQYF,TGCAGCGTTGAGGGGGCTAGCCCCTACGAGCAGTACTTC
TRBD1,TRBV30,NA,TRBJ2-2,CAWSRGGPNTGELFF,TGTGCCTGGAGTAGAGGGGGCCCCAACACCGGGGAGCTGTTTTTT
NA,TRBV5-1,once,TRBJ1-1,CASRTGTSTEAFF,TGCGCCAGCAGAACAGGGACGTCCACTGAAGCTTTCTTT
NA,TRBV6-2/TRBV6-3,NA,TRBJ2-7,CASSRLVGTSEQYF,TGTGCCAGCAGCCGACTTGTGGGTACAAGCGAGCAGTACTTC
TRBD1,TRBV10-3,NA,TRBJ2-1,CAISEFGTDSLRTGGLNEQFF,TGTGCCATCAGTGAGTTCGGAACAGACTCTTTGAGGACAGGGGGCCTCAATGAGCAGTTCTTC